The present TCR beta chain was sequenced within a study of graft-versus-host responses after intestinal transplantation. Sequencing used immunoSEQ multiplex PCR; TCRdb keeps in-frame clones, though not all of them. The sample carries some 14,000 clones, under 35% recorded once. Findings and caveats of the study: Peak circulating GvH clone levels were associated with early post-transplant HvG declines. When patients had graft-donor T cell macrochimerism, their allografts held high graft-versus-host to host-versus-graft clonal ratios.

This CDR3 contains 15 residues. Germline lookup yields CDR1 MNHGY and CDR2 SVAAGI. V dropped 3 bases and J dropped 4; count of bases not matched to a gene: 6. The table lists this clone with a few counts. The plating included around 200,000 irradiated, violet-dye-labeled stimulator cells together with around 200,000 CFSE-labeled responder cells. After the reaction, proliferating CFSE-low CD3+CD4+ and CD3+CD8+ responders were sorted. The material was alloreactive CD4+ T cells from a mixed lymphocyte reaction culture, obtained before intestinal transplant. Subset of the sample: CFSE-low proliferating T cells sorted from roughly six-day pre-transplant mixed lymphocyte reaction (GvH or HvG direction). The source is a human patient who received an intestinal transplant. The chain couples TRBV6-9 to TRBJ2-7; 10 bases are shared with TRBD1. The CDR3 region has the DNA TGTGCCAGCAGTTACTCCGGGACAGGGGAATACGAGCAGTACTTC. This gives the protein CASSYSGTGEYEQYF.